This T cell receptor (beta chain) was sequenced during a study of post-analysis software for immune sequencing data. Points from the study as a whole: Controls showed lower frequencies than patients for roughly 5 TRBV segments, and TRBV5-6, TRBV5-1 and TRBV20-1 were among these. Multiple sclerosis patients showed significantly lower normalized Chao1 diversity than controls did.

Prepared libraries of TCR beta cDNA carried unique molecular identifiers. T cells, roughly 0.85 to 10 million of them, yielded some 510,000 cDNA molecules. TCRdb redid the calling of the PCR reads with MiXCR, one entry per CDR3 protein. The sample contains more than 500,000 distinct CDR3 sequences, around 36% of which appear only once. About this clonotype: What it recognizes is unknown.

CDR1 and CDR2 from the germline V gene are SGHVS and FNYEAQ. The CDR3 sequence is 14 residues long. V shed 5 bases, J shed 6 bases, and the junction held 10 bases outside the gene matches. Sequencing was carried out using blood. The TCR sequence derives from a girl under 18 with multiple sclerosis. This chain links TRBV7-6 with TRBJ2-7, with 7 bases fitting TRBD2. CDR3 region: CASSPGLGPSEQYF. CDR3 DNA: TGTGCCAGCAGCCCTGGACTAGGCCCCAGCGAGCAGTACTTC.